This TCR beta chain was identified in a study of blood T cell repertoires in COVID-19. Study context: Acute and convalescent COVID-19 specimens originated in the United States, Italy and Spain. The analysed material was cDNA or gDNA that came from T cells, B-cell-depleted T cells, or PBMCs.

The junction had 5 bases not matched to a gene; V was cut back by 4 bases and J by 1 base. Germline assignment: CDR1 MNHEY and CDR2 SMNVEV (reference sequence). The CDR3 runs to 15 residues. In the authors' workflow: Estimation of nucleated cell counts was performed using reference gene primer amplification. This table comes from immunoSEQ multiplex PCR, and its TCRdb copy is limited to in-frame clones, with some not included. V and J calls and clone size are given by that table; D and trimming were obtained from the DNA. The table has over 120,000 clones, around 83% seen once. Material: peripheral blood. The rearrangement joins TRBV27 to TRBJ2-7, with 9 bases that match TRBD1. This sequence originates from a man between 60 and 75 years old with active or convalescent COVID-19. The CDR3 reads CASSSTGGGSYEQYF. The CDR3, as DNA: TGTGCCAGCAGTTCCACAGGGGGCGGATCCTACGAGCAGTACTTC.